This entry is about one T cell receptor beta chain. Its antigen remains unknown. Naive CD8 cells were CD45RO-negative, positively selected for CCR7, excluding terminally differentiated effector memory CD45RA+ cells. The CDR3 is made up of 14 amino acids. V was pared by 10 bases and J by 7 bases, with 13 bases of the junction left unmatched. Germline V lookup: CDR1 LNHDA, CDR2 SQIVND (reference sequence). The entry originates in a study of shared clonotypes between healthy human individuals. Study-wide findings and caveats: The sole specimen, blood, was sampled, and tissue repertoires likely differ.

Only in-frame clones appear in the TCRdb table, and some are missing; sequencing was by immunoSEQ multiplex PCR. The sample carries about 2.2 million clones, about 93% recorded once. The source is a man aged 18 to 30 in good health. Some clones in this sample may be carry-over from other donors' samples. Specimen: naive CD8+ T cells from PBMCs. The chain uses TRBV19 and TRBJ1-5, with 7 bases lining up with TRBD1. The chain's CDR3 is CATLDRDGRQPQHF. In DNA, the CDR3 is TGTGCCACCTTAGACAGGGACGGTAGACAGCCCCAGCATTTT.